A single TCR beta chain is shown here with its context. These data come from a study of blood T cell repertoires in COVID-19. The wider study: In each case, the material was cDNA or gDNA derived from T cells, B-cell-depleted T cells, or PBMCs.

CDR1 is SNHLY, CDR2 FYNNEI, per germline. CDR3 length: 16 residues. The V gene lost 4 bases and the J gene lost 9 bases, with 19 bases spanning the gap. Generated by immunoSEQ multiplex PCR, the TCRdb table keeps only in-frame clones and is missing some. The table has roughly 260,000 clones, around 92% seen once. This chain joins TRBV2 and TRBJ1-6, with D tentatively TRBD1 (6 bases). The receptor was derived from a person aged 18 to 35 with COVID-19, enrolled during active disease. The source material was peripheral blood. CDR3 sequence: CASSVIPAGEGSPLHF. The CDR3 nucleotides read TGTGCCAGCAGTGTGATCCCAGCAGGGGAAGGTTCACCCCTCCACTTT.